This T cell receptor (beta chain) derives from a study of shared clonotypes between healthy human individuals. Study results and limitations: Naive subsets, compared against memory subsets, generally had larger estimated richness values.

Points on this clone: Antigen specificity is unknown.

Per the germline V gene, CDR1 is GTSNPN and CDR2 is SVGIG (reference sequence). Trimming took 3 bases from V and 5 from J, leaving 16 bases between them. The CDR3 extends over 14 amino acids. Here immunoSEQ multiplex PCR was the method, and the copy in TCRdb shows in-frame clones only, minus some. The table lists approximately 1.5 million clones, about 98.5% of them singletons. The sequence came from a man aged 25-45 years in good health. This chain links TRBV30 with TRBJ1-2, with D tentatively TRBD1 (5 bases). Sequenced material: naive CD4+ T cells sorted from blood. The subset denotes: CD45RA+ positively selected. CDR3: CAWRGRFSGYGYTF. The CDR3 DNA is TGTGCCTGGAGGGGACGTTTTTCCGGGTATGGCTACACCTTC.